Listed here are 4 T cell receptor beta chains from one sample, sequenced in a study of T cell repertoires in cytomegalovirus infection. In TCRdb, the reads were re-called with MiXCR into one record per CDR3 protein. The data show 270,000 or so distinct CDR3 sequences, 17% seen once. The sample taken for sequencing was CD8+ T cells from PBMCs. These receptors were taken from a human donor in good health (CMV status not recorded). Some clones in this sample may be carry-over from other donors' samples.

The rearrangement links TRBV28 to TRBJ2-3; no reliable D call. This CDR3 region has 11 residues. V gave up 7 bases and J gave up 0 bases, with 2 bases separating them. CDR1 MDHEN and CDR2 SYDVKM come from the germline V gene. The CDR3 here is CASTSTDTQYF. CDR3 coding DNA: TGTGCCAGCACTAGCACAGATACGCAGTATTTT.

Points on this clonotype: A much larger clone differs by one base, so this may be a read error. The missing conserved phenylalanine or tryptophan at the end of this CDR3 makes a read error likely. The chain has TRBV7-2 and TRBJ2-1, with D maybe TRBD1 (5 bases). The V gene lost 3 bases and the J gene lost 4 bases, with 19 bases spanning the gap. The CDR3 contains 17 residues. Germline V gene lookup returns CDR1 SGHTA and CDR2 FQGNSA. This chain's CDR3 is CASSLASVRAYYNEQFL. The CDR3, as DNA: TGTGCCAGCAGCTTGGCGTCGGTCAGGGCCTATTACAATGAGCAGTTCCTC.

The V and J genes are TRBV6-1 and TRBJ1-6; 9 nucleotides align to TRBD1. There are 16 residues in the CDR3. The germline V gene encodes CDR1 MNHNS and CDR2 SASEGT. The V segment lost 5 bases and the J segment 7 bases; nucleotides outside the gene matches: 9. CDR3 loop: CASSPYGTGKNSPLHF. In DNA form, the CDR3 reads TGTGCCAGCAGTCCCTACGGGACAGGGAAAAATTCACCCCTCCACTTT.

CDR3 in DNA: TGTGCCAGCAGCTTGAAACCCGGGACAGGGGATTCACCCCTCCACTTT. Encoded protein: CASSLKPGTGDSPLHF. This sequence joins TRBV7-9 and TRBJ1-6; 10 bases are shared with TRBD1. CDR1 is SEHNR and CDR2 is FQNEAQ in the germline V gene (reference sequence). The trim removed 3 bases at V and 8 bases at J, leaving 7 bases unmatched. The CDR3 spans 16 residues.